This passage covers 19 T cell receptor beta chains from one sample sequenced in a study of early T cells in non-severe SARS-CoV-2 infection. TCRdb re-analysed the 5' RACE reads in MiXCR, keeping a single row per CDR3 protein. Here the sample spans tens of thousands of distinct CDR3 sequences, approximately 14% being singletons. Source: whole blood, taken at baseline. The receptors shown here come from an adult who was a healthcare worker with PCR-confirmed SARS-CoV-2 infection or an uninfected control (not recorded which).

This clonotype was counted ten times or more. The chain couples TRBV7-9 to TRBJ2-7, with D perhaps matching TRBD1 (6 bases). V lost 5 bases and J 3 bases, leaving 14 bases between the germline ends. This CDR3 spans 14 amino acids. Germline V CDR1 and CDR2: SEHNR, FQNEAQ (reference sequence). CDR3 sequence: CASSQQDSVYEQYF. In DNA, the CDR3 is TGTGCCAGCAGCCAACAGGACAGCGTCTACGAGCAGTACTTC. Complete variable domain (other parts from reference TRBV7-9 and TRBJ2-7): DTGVSQNPRHKITKRGQNVTFRCDPISEHNRLYWYRQTLGQGPEFLTYFQNEAQLEKSRLLSDRFSAERPKGSFSTLEIQRTEQGDSAMYLCASSQQDSVYEQYFGPGTRLTVT.

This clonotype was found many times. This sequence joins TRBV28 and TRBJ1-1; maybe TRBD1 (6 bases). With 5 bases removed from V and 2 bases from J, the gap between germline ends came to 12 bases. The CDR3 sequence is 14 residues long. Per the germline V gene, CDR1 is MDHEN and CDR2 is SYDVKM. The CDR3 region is CASSLQGPNTEAFF. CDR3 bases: TGTGCCAGCAGTCTACAGGGACCTAACACTGAAGCTTTCTTT. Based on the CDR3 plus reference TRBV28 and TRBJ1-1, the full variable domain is DVKVTQSSRYLVKRTGEKVFLECVQDMDHENMFWYRQDPGLGLRLIYFSYDVKMKEKGDIPEGYSVSREKKERFSLILESASTNQTSMYLCASSLQGPNTEAFFGQGTRLTVV.

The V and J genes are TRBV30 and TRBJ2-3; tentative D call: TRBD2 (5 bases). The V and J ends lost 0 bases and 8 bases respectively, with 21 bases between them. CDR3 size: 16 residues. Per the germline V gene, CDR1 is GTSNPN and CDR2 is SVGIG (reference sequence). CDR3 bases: TGTGCCTGGAGTGTATTGCGAGGGTCCCTCGAGCCTACGCAGTATTTT. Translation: CAWSVLRGSLEPTQYF.

The CDR3 sequence: CASSSQQGVNEQFF. The CDR3 DNA reads as TGCGCCAGCAGCTCTCAACAGGGAGTCAATGAGCAGTTCTTC. V is TRBV5-1 and J is TRBJ2-1; TRBD1 is a possible D gene (6 bases). The CDR3 totals 14 residues. The V end lost 3 bases, the J end lost 6 bases, and 13 bases lay between the germline ends. The germline gives CDR1 SGHRS, CDR2 YFSETQ.

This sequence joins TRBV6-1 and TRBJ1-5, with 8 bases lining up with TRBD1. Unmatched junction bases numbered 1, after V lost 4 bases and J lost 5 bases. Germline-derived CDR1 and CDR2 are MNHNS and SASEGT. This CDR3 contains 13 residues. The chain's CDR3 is CASSADRDQPQHF. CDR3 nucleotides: TGTGCCAGCAGTGCGGACAGGGATCAGCCCCAGCATTTT.

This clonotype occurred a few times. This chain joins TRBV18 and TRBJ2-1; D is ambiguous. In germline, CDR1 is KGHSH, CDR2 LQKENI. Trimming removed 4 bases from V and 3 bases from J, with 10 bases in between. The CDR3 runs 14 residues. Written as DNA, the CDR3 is TGTGCCAGCTCACAGAGTAGCCGCTACAATGAGCAGTTCTTC. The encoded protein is CASSQSSRYNEQFF.

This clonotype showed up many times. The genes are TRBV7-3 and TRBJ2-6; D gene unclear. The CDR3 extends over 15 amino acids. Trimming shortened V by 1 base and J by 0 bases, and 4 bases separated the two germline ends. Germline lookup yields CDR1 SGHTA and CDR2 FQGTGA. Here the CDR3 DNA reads TGTGCCAGCAGCTTAAACCCCTCTGGGGCCAACGTCCTGACTTTC. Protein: CASSLNPSGANVLTF.

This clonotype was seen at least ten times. The CDR3 coding sequence is TGTGCCAGCAGTTCCCCCGGGGAGCTGTTTTTT. Encoded protein: CASSSPGELFF. V and J are TRBV11-1 and TRBJ2-2; no clear D. V dropped 6 bases and J dropped 6 bases, with 5 bases sitting between them. The CDR3 has 11 amino acids. CDR1 is SGHAT and CDR2 is FQDESV in the germline V gene (reference sequence).

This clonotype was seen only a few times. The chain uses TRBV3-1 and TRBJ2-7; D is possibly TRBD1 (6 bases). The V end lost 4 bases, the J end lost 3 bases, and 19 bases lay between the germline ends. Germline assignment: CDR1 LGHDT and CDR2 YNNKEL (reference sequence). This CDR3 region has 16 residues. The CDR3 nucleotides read TGTGCCAGCAGCCTCGGTGCAGGGGCCGTAATCTACGAGCAGTACTTC. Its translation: CASSLGAGAVIYEQYF.

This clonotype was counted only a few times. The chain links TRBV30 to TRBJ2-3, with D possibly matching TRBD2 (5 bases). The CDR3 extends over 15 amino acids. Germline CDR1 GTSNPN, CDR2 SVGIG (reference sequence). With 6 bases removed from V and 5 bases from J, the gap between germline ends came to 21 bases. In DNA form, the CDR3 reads TGTGCCTGCGGAGGAGGACTGGCGTCTAGAGATACGCAGTATTTT. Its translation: CACGGGLASRDTQYF.

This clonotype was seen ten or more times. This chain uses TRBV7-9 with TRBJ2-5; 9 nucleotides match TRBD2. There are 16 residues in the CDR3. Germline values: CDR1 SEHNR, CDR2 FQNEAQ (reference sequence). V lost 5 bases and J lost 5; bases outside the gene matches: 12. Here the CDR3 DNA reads TGTGCCAGCAGCCTCCGCGGGAGGGCAGCGGAGGAGACCCAGTACTTC. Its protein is CASSLRGRAAEETQYF.

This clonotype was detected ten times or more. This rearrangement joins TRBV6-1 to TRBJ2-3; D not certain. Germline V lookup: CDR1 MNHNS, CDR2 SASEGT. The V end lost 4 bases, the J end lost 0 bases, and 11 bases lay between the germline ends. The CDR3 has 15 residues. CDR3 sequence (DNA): TGTGCCAGCAGTGGGATAAGCGTAAGCACAGATACGCAGTATTTT. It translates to CASSGISVSTDTQYF.

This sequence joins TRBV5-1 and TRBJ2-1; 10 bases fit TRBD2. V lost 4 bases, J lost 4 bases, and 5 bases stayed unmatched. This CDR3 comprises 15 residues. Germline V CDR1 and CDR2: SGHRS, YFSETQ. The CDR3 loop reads CASSPLAGNYNEQFF. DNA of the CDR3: TGCGCCAGCAGCCCACTAGCGGGGAATTACAATGAGCAGTTCTTC.

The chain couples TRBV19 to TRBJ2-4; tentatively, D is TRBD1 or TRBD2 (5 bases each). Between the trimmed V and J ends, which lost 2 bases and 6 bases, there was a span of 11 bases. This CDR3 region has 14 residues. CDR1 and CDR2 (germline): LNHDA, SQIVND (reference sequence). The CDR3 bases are TGTGCCAGTAGTATAACCAGGGACGGAAACATTCAGTACTTC. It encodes CASSITRDGNIQYF.

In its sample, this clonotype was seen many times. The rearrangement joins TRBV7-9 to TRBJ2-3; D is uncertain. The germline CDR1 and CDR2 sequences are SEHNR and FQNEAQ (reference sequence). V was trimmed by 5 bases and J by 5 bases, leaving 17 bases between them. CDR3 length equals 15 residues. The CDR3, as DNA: TGTGCCAGCAGCCGCCGGAGAGAAGCTGAAGATACGCAGTATTTT. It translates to CASSRRREAEDTQYF.

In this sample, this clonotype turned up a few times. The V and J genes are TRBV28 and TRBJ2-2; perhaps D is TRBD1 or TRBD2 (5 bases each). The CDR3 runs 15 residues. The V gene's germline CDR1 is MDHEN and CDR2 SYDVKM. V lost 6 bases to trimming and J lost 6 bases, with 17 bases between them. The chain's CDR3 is CASSDEGLRSGELFF. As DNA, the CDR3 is TGTGCCAGCAGCGACGAGGGGCTCAGGTCCGGGGAGCTGTTTTTT.

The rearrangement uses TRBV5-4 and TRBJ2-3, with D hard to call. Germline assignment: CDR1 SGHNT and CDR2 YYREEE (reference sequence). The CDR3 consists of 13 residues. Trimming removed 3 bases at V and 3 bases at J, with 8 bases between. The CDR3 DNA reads TGTGCCAGCAGCTCACACTGGACAGATACGCAGTATTTT. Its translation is CASSSHWTDTQYF.

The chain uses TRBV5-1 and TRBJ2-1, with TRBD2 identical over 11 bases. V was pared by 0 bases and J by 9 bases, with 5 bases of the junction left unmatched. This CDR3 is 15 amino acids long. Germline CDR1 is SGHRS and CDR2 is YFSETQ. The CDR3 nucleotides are TGCGCCAGCAGCTTGGCCACTAGCGGGAGTAGTGAGCAGTTCTTC. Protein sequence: CASSLATSGSSEQFF.

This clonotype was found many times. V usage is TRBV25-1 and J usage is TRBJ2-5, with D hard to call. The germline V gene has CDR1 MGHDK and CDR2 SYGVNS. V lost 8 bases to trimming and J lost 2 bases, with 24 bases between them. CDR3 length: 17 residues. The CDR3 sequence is CASQQTPRGFTQETQYF. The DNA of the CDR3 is TGTGCCAGCCAGCAGACCCCGCGAGGATTTACTCAAGAGACCCAGTACTTC.